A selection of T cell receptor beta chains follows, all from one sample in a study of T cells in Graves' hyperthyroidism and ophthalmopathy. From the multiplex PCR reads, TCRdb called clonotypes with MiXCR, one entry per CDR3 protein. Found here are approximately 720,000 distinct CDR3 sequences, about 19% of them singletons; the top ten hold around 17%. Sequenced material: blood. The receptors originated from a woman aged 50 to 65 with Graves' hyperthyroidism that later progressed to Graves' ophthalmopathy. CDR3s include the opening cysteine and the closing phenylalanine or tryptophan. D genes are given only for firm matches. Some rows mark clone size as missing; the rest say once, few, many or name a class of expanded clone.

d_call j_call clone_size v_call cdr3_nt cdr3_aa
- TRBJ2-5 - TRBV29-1 TGCAGCGTTCGGGTTCAAGCCCAGTACTTC CSVRVQAQYF
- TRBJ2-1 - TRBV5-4 TGTGCCAGCAGCTCCGGGGACTGGACTCCTGAGCAGTTCTTC CASSSGDWTPEQFF
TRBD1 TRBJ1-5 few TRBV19 TGTGCCAGTAGTATGGGACAGGGCAACAATCAGCCCCAGCATTTT CASSMGQGNNQPQHF
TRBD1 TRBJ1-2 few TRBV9 TGTGCCAGCAGCGTCCGGGACAGGACTCTATATGGCTACACCTTC CASSVRDRTLYGYTF
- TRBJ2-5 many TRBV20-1 TGCAGTGCTAGAGTAGCAGAAGAGACCCAGTACTTC CSARVAEETQYF
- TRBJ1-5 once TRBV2 TGTGCCAGCAGTGAAGTCGTACAGGGTGGGCAGCCCCAGCATTTT CASSEVVQGGQPQHF
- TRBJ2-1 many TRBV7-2 TGTGCCAGCAGCCTCCTGGGGGGGGCCCACAATGAGCAGTTCTTC CASSLLGGAHNEQFF
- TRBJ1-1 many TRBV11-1 TGTGCCAGCAGCTTTCCAACAGTACACACTGAAGCTTTCTTT CASSFPTVHTEAFF
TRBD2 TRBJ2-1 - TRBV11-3 TGTGCCAGCAGCTTAGGGACTAGCGGGATCTACAATGAGCAGTTCTTC CASSLGTSGIYNEQFF
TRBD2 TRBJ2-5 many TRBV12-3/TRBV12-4 TGTGCCAGCAGTTTCGTTAGGACTAGCGGGGGAGAGACCCAGTACTTC CASSFVRTSGGETQYF
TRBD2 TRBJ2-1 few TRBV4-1 TGCGCCAGCAGCCAAGAGGGACTAGCGGGGAGCAATGAGCAGTTCTTC CASSQEGLAGSNEQFF
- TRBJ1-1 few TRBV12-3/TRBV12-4 TGTGCCAGCAGTTTATCCGGGATGAACACTGGAGCTTTCTTT CASSLSGMNTGAFF
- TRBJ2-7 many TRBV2 TGTGCCAGCAGTGAAGCCGGGACATCCGGCGAGCAGTACTTC CASSEAGTSGEQYF
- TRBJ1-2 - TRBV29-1 TGCAGCGTTGAAGTGGGGGCGTGGGTCTATGGCTACACCTTC CSVEVGAWVYGYTF
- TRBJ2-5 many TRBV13 TGTGCCAGCAGCTTAACCGACGCCTACCCCCTGGAGACCCAGTACTTC CASSLTDAYPLETQYF
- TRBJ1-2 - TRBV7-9 TGTGCCAGCAACATCGGGGGCTTCTATGGCTACACCTTC CASNIGGFYGYTF
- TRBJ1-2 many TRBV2 TGTGCCAGCACCCTCTCGGGGAGGGCCGGCTACACCTTC CASTLSGRAGYTF
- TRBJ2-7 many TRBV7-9 TGTGCCAGCAGCTACGATGGCAGCTCCTACGAGCAGTACTTC CASSYDGSSYEQYF
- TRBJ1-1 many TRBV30 TGTGCCTGGAGGACTACAGGGAGCACTGAAGCTTTCTTT CAWRTTGSTEAFF
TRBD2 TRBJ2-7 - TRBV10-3 TGTGCCTCCCAATGGACTAGCGGGGGGGCCAGCTACGAGCAGTACTTC CASQWTSGGASYEQYF
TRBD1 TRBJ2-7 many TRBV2 TGTGCCAGCAGTGGCCGGACAGGCAGTATCTACGAGCAGTACTTC CASSGRTGSIYEQYF
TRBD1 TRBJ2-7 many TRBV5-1 TGCGCCAGCAGCTTGGCAGTGACAGGGTCCTACGAGCAGTACTTC CASSLAVTGSYEQYF
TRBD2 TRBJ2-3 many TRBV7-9 TGTGCCAGCCGCTTGGGAGGGACTAGCGCCGGTACGCAGTATTTT CASRLGGTSAGTQYF
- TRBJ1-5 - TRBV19 TGTGCCACTAGTATAACAGACTATAGCAATCAGCCCCAGCATTTT CATSITDYSNQPQHF
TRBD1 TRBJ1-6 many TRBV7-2 TGTGCCAGCAGCTTAGCCGGGACAGGGAATAATTCACCCCTCCACTTT CASSLAGTGNNSPLHF
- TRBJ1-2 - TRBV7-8 TGTGCCAGCAGCTTCGGGAAGGGAGAAAACTATGGCTACACCTTC CASSFGKGENYGYTF
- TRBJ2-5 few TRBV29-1 TGCAGCGTTGGAGGGCGGGGAAGGAATAGCGAGACCCAGTACTTC CSVGGRGRNSETQYF
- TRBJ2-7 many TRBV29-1 TGCAGCGTTGCAAGCCCCAGGGCGATCGAGCAGTACTTC CSVASPRAIEQYF
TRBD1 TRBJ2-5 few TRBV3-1 TGTGCCGGCAGCGACTCGACAGGGTTTCAGGAGACCCAGTACTTC CAGSDSTGFQETQYF
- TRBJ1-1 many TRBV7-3 TGTGCCAGCAGCCTCAACCCCCAGCAGGGCCCTACCAGAAGGTCGCTCACTGAAGCTTTCTTT CASSLNPQQGPTRRSLTEAFF
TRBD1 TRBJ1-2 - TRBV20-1 TGCAGTGCTAGGGTCGATCAGGGGGACTTCCATAACTATAGCTACACCTTC CSARVDQGDFHNYSYTF
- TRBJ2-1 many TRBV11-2 TGTGCCAGCAGCCTTCTAACGGGGGCGGTCAATGAGCAGTTCTTC CASSLLTGAVNEQFF
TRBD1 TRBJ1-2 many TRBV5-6 TGTGCCAGCAGCCCGACAGGGCGGACTAACTATGGCTACACCTTC CASSPTGRTNYGYTF
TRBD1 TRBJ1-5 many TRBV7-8 TGTGCCAGCAGCCCTACCGCGGGACAGGGCATACAGCCCCAGCATTTT CASSPTAGQGIQPQHF
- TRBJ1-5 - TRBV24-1 TGTGCCACCAGCGAAGGGTTAAATCAGCCCCAGCATTTT CATSEGLNQPQHF
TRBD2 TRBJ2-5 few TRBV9 TGTGCCAGCAGCGACGGGACTAGCGGGAGGTACCAAGAGACCCAGTACTTC CASSDGTSGRYQETQYF
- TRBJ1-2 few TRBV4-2 TGTGCCAGCAGCCAAGCCGACGGACAGCTGACTTATGGCTACACCTTC CASSQADGQLTYGYTF
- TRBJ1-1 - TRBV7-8 TGTGCCAGCAGCTTAGTTAATAGTCTAGAAGCTTTCTTT CASSLVNSLEAFF
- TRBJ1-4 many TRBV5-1 TGCGCCAGCAGCTTGCATCTCCAGGGGAAGGATGAAAAACTGTTTTTT CASSLHLQGKDEKLFF
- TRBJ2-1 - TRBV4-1 TGCGCCAGCAGCCAACTAAGAGGGCAGGGGTTTGGCAATGAGCAGTTCTTC CASSQLRGQGFGNEQFF
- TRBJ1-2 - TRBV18 TGTGCCAGCTCCCGGGAGTCCATAGGCTACACCTTC CASSRESIGYTF
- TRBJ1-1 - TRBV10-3 TGTGCCATCGGGGACGGACCCATGAACACTGAAGCTTTCTTT CAIGDGPMNTEAFF
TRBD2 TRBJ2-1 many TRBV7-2 TGTGCCAGCAGCCAGTCGGGACTAGCGGGGGGGCTCCACTACAATGAGCAGTTCTTC CASSQSGLAGGLHYNEQFF
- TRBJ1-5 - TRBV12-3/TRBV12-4 TGTGCCAGCAGTTTAGGCCCTCAGCAGCCCCAGCATTTT CASSLGPQQPQHF
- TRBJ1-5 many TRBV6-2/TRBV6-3 TGTGCCAGCAGTTACGATGAACGGGAAAGACAGCCCAATCAGCCCCAGCATTTT CASSYDERERQPNQPQHF
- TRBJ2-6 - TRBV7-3 TGTGCCAGCAGCTCAACGACAGTTACCTCTGGGGCCAACGTCCTGACTTTC CASSSTTVTSGANVLTF
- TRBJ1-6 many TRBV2 TGTGCCAGCAGTGAACCTGAGGACAGCCGCTCCTATAATTCACCCCTCCACTTT CASSEPEDSRSYNSPLHF
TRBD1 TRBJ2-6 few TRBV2 TGTGCCAGCAGCAGGGGGTCTGGGGCCAACGTCCCGACTTTC CASSRGSGANVPTF
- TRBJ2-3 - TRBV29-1 TGCAGCGTTGAAACGGATTTAGATACGCAGTATTTT CSVETDLDTQYF
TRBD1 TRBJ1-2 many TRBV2 TGTGCCAGCAACGGGTTGAGGGGGCCCTATGGCTACACCTTC CASNGLRGPYGYTF
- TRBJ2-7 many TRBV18 TGTGCCAGCTCACCACGCCAGGGGTTATACGAGCAGTACTTC CASSPRQGLYEQYF
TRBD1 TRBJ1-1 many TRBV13 TGTGCCAGCAGCACCGGACAGGCGGGGGGGAACACTGAAGCTTTCTTT CASSTGQAGGNTEAFF
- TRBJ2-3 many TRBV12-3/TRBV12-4 TGTGCCAGCAGTTTAGATACGGGGGGCGGGACAGATACGCAGTATTTT CASSLDTGGGTDTQYF
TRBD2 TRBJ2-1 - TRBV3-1 TGTGCCAGCAGCCAAGCCGCGGGGGTTCCCTCCTACAATGAGCGGTTCTTC CASSQAAGVPSYNERFF
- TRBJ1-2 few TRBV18 TGTGCCAGCTCACAATCGGTGAGGGGCGCGGGTGGCTACACCTTC CASSQSVRGAGGYTF
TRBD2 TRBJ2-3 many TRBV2 TGTGCCAGCAAAGGGACTAGCGGGTCAGATACGCAGTATTTT CASKGTSGSDTQYF
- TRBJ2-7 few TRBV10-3 TGTGCCATCACCTCGGCGCCGCGAGGCGAGCAGTACTTC CAITSAPRGEQYF
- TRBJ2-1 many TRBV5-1 TGCGCCAGCAGCTTGCTCGGGGGGCGGTATGAGCAGTTCTTC CASSLLGGRYEQFF
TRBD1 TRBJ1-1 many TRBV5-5 TGTGCCAGTAGGACAGGGTTAAGGAACACTGAAGCTTTCTTT CASRTGLRNTEAFF
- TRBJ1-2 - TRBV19 TGTGCCAGTAGTCCCGGGACAAAGGATGGCTACACCTTC CASSPGTKDGYTF